These 30 T cell receptor beta chains share one sample of origin, sequenced in a study of shared T cell receptors in the human thymus. Using immunoSEQ multiplex PCR, the repertoire was profiled, and TCRdb retains in-frame clones only, with some absent. There are 55,000 to 75,000 clones in the sample; nearly 95% occur only once, and around 0.035% lies in the top ten. The material sequenced was thymocytes. Every receptor here comes from a human donor.

A word on this clone: The junction differs from germline at one of its ends, possibly a read error. The chain couples TRBV5-4 to TRBJ2-1; D gene unclear. Germline CDR1 is SGHNT and CDR2 is YYREEE (reference sequence). The CDR3 is 17 amino acids. In DNA form, the CDR3 reads TGTGCCAGCAGCTTTTACTTTCCGTTCGGGTCCTACAATGAGCAGCTCTTC. Encoded protein: CASSFYFPFGSYNEQLF.

This clone was counted a single time. This chain links TRBV7-2 with TRBJ2-7, with TRBD2 matching over 10 bases. Germline V gives CDR1 SGHTA, CDR2 FQGNSA. The CDR3 extends over 16 amino acids. V lost 3 bases, J lost 3 bases, and 8 bases stayed unmatched. CDR3 protein: CASSLLAGEIRYEQYF. The CDR3 DNA is TGTGCCAGCAGCTTGCTAGCGGGGGAAATACGCTACGAGCAGTACTTC.

The J gene is TRBJ1-2, the V gene TRBV11-2; the match to TRBD1 covers 7 bases. CDR1 and CDR2 from the germline V gene are SGHAT and FQNNGV. V lost 5 bases to trimming and J lost 3 bases; unmatched junction nucleotides: 21. This CDR3 spans 19 amino acids. CDR3: CASSAFRGGASRLYYGYTF. CDR3 nucleotide sequence: TGTGCCAGCAGCGCCTTTAGAGGGGGCGCCAGTAGGTTGTACTATGGCTACACCTTC.

The chain uses TRBV4-1 and TRBJ1-6; D is uncertain. V gave up 4 bases and J gave up 6 bases, with 7 bases separating them. Per germline, CDR1 MGHRA and CDR2 YSYEKL. CDR3 length: 13 amino acids. CDR3 DNA: TGCGCCAGCAGCCCGAGACCTAATTCACCCCTCCACTTT. This translates into CASSPRPNSPLHF.

This chain uses TRBV5-6 with TRBJ1-2, with D tentatively TRBD1 (5 bases). The V end lost 6 bases, the J end lost 13 bases, and 37 bases lay between the germline ends. CDR3 length: 18 amino acids. The V gene's germline CDR1 is SGHDT and CDR2 YYEEEE. The CDR3 is CASTVAGLPPVRRGSPTF. CDR3 sequence (DNA): TGTGCCAGCACGGTCGCAGGCTTGCCTCCGGTGAGGAGGGGTTCCCCCACCTTC.

The chain employs TRBV19 and TRBJ1-4; D ambiguous. The CDR3 is 15 amino acids. Germline lookup yields CDR1 LNHDA and CDR2 SQIVND (reference sequence). Trimming removed 5 bases from V and 0 bases from J, with 10 bases in between. CDR3 region: CASSGQHATNEKLFF. CDR3 DNA: TGTGCCAGTAGTGGCCAGCATGCAACTAATGAAAAACTGTTTTTT. Combining the CDR3 with reference TRBV19 and TRBJ1-4 gives the whole variable domain DGGITQSPKYLFRKEGQNVTLSCEQNLNHDAMYWYRQDPGQGLRLIYYSQIVNDFQKGDIAEGYSVSREKKESFPLTVTSAQKNPTAFYLCASSGQHATNEKLFFGSGTQLSVL.

V gene TRBV30 combines with J gene TRBJ1-2; 11 bases match TRBD1. The CDR3 loop spans 20 amino acids. Germline assignment: CDR1 GTSNPN and CDR2 SVGIG (reference sequence). With 3 bases clipped from V and 3 bases from J, the junction kept 21 bases outside the gene matches. The CDR3 coding sequence is TGTGCCTGGAGCCGAACCTCCGCCTGGACAGGGGGCAGAAGGCACTATGGCTACACCTTC. Translation: CAWSRTSAWTGGRRHYGYTF.

The chain is built from TRBV7-3 and TRBJ2-4; tentatively, D is TRBD1 or TRBD2 (5 bases each). Per germline, CDR1 SGHTA and CDR2 FQGTGA. The CDR3 contains 13 residues. Trimming pared 2 bases from V and 5 bases from J, leaving 7 bases between. The CDR3 loop reads CASSLSGQNIQYF. In DNA form, the CDR3 reads TGTGCCAGCAGCTTATCGGGACAAAACATTCAGTACTTC.

The rearrangement uses TRBV6-4 and TRBJ2-3; D perhaps matches TRBD2 (5 bases). In germline, CDR1 is MRHNA, CDR2 SNTAGT. The V end lost 5 bases, the J end lost 5 bases, and 11 bases lay between the germline ends. The CDR3 runs to 13 residues. This CDR3 is CASSITGRDTQYF. For the CDR3, the DNA is TGTGCCAGCAGTATCACGGGGAGAGATACGCAGTATTTT.

V is TRBV27 and J is TRBJ2-7, with 9 bases that match TRBD1. In germline, CDR1 is MNHEY, CDR2 SMNVEV (reference sequence). Trimming removed 2 bases from V and 3 bases from J; junction bases left unmatched: 2. The CDR3 covers 14 residues. CDR3: CASSLADRGYEQYF. The DNA for the CDR3 is TGTGCCAGCAGTTTAGCGGACAGGGGCTACGAGCAGTACTTC.

The V call is TRBV18, the J call TRBJ2-3; TRBD1 matches 7 bases. CDR1 and CDR2 from the germline V gene are KGHSH and LQKENI. Trimming cost V 6 bases and J 0 bases; bases outside gene matches: 6. This CDR3 spans 15 amino acids. Written as DNA, the CDR3 is TGTGCCAGCTCCACTCGGACAGGAAGCACAGATACGCAGTATTTT. Translating it yields CASSTRTGSTDTQYF. Based on the CDR3 plus reference TRBV18 and TRBJ2-3, the full variable domain is NAGVMQNPRHLVRRRGQEARLRCSPMKGHSHVYWYRQLPEEGLKFMVYLQKENIIDESGMPKERFSAEFPKEGPSILRIQQVVRGDSAAYFCASSTRTGSTDTQYFGPGTRLTVL.

The chain combines TRBV10-3 with TRBJ1-5; D not certain. Germline V gene data show CDR1 as ENHRY and CDR2 as SYGVKD. V shed 3 bases and J shed 2 bases, with 17 bases lying between them. This CDR3 is 17 amino acids long. The CDR3 region is CAISDCLGEKGNQPQHF. CDR3 coding DNA: TGTGCCATCAGTGATTGTTTAGGTGAAAAGGGCAATCAGCCCCAGCATTTT.

V gene TRBV19 combines with J gene TRBJ2-3, with 9 bases fitting TRBD1. V shed 4 bases and J 2 bases; nucleotides not matched to a gene: 4. The CDR3 is 15 amino acids. Germline V lookup: CDR1 LNHDA, CDR2 SQIVND (reference sequence). Here the CDR3 DNA reads TGTGCCAGTAGTAACCGGGACAGGGACACAGATACGCAGTATTTT. Translating it yields CASSNRDRDTDTQYF.

In nucleotides, the CDR3 is TGTGCCACCAGCACCCCCTTCGGGTGGAGCTCCTACAATGAGCAGTTCTTC. Encoded protein: CATSTPFGWSSYNEQFF. V usage is TRBV15 and J usage is TRBJ2-1; D is ambiguous. Germline V gene sequence: CDR1 LNHNV, CDR2 YYDKDF (reference sequence). V lost 4 bases, J lost 0 bases, and 16 bases lay in between. The CDR3 runs to 17 residues.

This clone came up once. This chain joins TRBV27 and TRBJ2-3; tentative D call: TRBD1 (6 bases). Germline V gene data show CDR1 as MNHEY and CDR2 as SMNVEV (reference sequence). V lost 2 bases and J 5 bases, leaving 11 bases between the germline ends. CDR3 length equals 14 residues. CDR3 protein: CASSLNREIDTQYF. Written as DNA, the CDR3 is TGTGCCAGCAGTTTAAACAGGGAGATAGATACGCAGTATTTT.

The chain employs TRBV5-6 and TRBJ1-2; 7 bases are a match to TRBD1. Germline CDR1 reads SGHDT; CDR2 reads YYEEEE. This CDR3 has 15 residues. V lost 5 bases and J lost 3; bases outside the gene matches: 10. In DNA, the CDR3 is TGTGCCAGCAGTTCTCTTGGACAGGCGGACTATGGCTACACCTTC. Its translation: CASSSLGQADYGYTF.

The genes are TRBV5-8 and TRBJ2-7; tentatively, D is TRBD1 or TRBD2 (5 bases each). The length of the CDR3 is 12 residues. V lost 3 bases to trimming and J lost 4 bases, with 8 bases between them. Germline CDR1 SGHTS, CDR2 YDEGEE. CDR3 DNA sequence: TGTGCCAGCAGCTCGGGGCCTTACGAGCAGTACTTC. It specifies CASSSGPYEQYF. Filled out from reference TRBV5-8 and TRBJ2-7, the complete variable domain reads EAGVTQSPTHLIKTRGQQATLRCSPISGHTSVYWYQQALGLGLQFLLWYDEGEERNRGNFPPRFSGRQFPNYSSELNVNALELEDSALYLCASSSGPYEQYFGPGTRLTVT.

V gene TRBV7-2 combines with J gene TRBJ2-5; 9 bases align to TRBD2. The germline V gene encodes CDR1 SGHTA and CDR2 FQGNSA. Germline trimming cut 2 bases from V and 5 bases from J; bases unmatched to any gene: 6. This CDR3 region has 15 residues. CDR3 amino acids: CASSLRRGGRETQYF. CDR3 sequence (DNA): TGTGCCAGCAGCTTAAGGCGGGGGGGGAGGGAGACCCAGTACTTC.

The rearrangement joins TRBV18 to TRBJ2-6; 9 bases align to TRBD2. CDR1 and CDR2 from the germline V gene are KGHSH and LQKENI. This CDR3 spans 18 amino acids. Germline trimming cut 3 bases from V and 0 bases from J; bases unmatched to any gene: 6. CDR3 sequence (DNA): TGTGCCAGCTCACCGCCTAGCGGGGCTTTCTCTGGGGCCAACGTCCTGACTTTC. It encodes CASSPPSGAFSGANVLTF.

This chain links TRBV28 with TRBJ2-3; D gene uncertain. The germline V gene encodes CDR1 MDHEN and CDR2 SYDVKM. V lost 4 bases and J 6 bases, leaving 14 bases between the germline ends. The CDR3 contains 14 residues. CDR3 loop: CASSYGSSLDTQYF. In nucleotides, the CDR3 is TGTGCCAGCAGTTACGGGTCATCACTGGATACGCAGTATTTT.

This rearrangement joins TRBV9 to TRBJ2-5; 8 bases are a match to TRBD2. The V and J ends lost 0 bases and 2 bases, in that order; junction bases with no gene match: 6. The CDR3 is made up of 16 amino acids. CDR1 SGDLS and CDR2 YYNGEE come from the germline V gene. In DNA, the CDR3 is TGTGCCAGCAGCGTAGAAGCGGGGGCCGTACAAGAGACCCAGTACTTC. It specifies CASSVEAGAVQETQYF.

The genes are TRBV4-3 and TRBJ1-2, with D maybe TRBD1 (6 bases). Germline V gives CDR1 LGHNA, CDR2 YSLEER. Trimming cost V 0 bases and J 7 bases, with 15 bases left between them. CDR3 size: 15 residues. The CDR3 sequence: CASSQDRGARGGYTF. Here the CDR3 DNA reads TGCGCCAGCAGCCAAGATCGGGGGGCACGAGGTGGCTACACCTTC.

The rearrangement joins TRBV27 to TRBJ1-3; 9 bases align to TRBD1. Trimming cost V 5 bases and J 2 bases; bases outside gene matches: 10. The CDR3 covers 17 residues. CDR1 is MNHEY and CDR2 is SMNVEV in the germline V gene (reference sequence). As DNA, the CDR3 is TGTGCCAGCAGTATGAACAGGGGGCAAACAGCTGGAAACACCATATATTTT. This gives the protein CASSMNRGQTAGNTIYF.

In nucleotides, the CDR3 is TGTGCCAGCAGCCACCCGGGACACGGTTCTTCACCCCTCCACTTT. It codes for CASSHPGHGSSPLHF. The chain has TRBV14 and TRBJ1-6, with TRBD1 as a possible D gene (6 bases). CDR1 and CDR2 from the germline V gene are SGHDN and FVKESK. This CDR3 spans 15 amino acids. V was clipped by 3 bases and J by 9 bases, with 15 bases between them. Full variable domain (missing parts from reference TRBV14 and TRBJ1-6): EAGVTQFPSHSVIEKGQTVTLRCDPISGHDNLYWYRRVMGKEIKFLLHFVKESKQDESGMPNNRFLAERTGGTYSTLKVQPAELEDSGVYFCASSHPGHGSSPLHFGNGTRLTVT.

This clone appeared once. This chain's CDR3 is CASSRPPAGEGTEAFF. The DNA of the CDR3 is TGCGCCAGCAGCCGTCCCCCGGCAGGGGAGGGCACTGAAGCTTTCTTT. The chain links TRBV5-1 to TRBJ1-1, with D perhaps matching TRBD1 (6 bases). Germline V gene sequence: CDR1 SGHRS, CDR2 YFSETQ. Trimming removed 4 bases at V and 4 bases at J, with 20 bases between. This CDR3 is 16 amino acids long.

The chain recombines TRBV7-8 with TRBJ2-6; the match to TRBD1 covers 7 bases. The CDR3 length is 21 residues. Germline V gene lookup returns CDR1 SGHVS and CDR2 FQNEAQ. V lost 3 bases to trimming and J lost 0 bases; unmatched junction nucleotides: 17. CDR3 nucleotide sequence: TGTGCCAGCAGCTTTAATCGGGACAGCTACCTTACCCGCTCTGGGGCCAACGTCCTGACTTTC. Residues: CASSFNRDSYLTRSGANVLTF. Based on the CDR3 plus reference TRBV7-8 and TRBJ2-6, the full variable domain is GAGVSQSPRYKVAKRGQDVALRCDPISGHVSLFWYQQALGQGPEFLTYFQNEAQLDKSGLPSDRFFAERPEGSVSTLKIQRTQQEDSAVYLCASSFNRDSYLTRSGANVLTFGAGSRLTVL.

In its sample, this clone was seen a few times. The chain recombines TRBV19 with TRBJ1-4; no reliable D call. The CDR3 contains 14 residues. V shed 6 bases and J shed 8 bases, with 16 bases lying between them. Germline CDR1 is LNHDA and CDR2 is SQIVND (reference sequence). The CDR3 bases are TGTGCCAGTAGCCCCTGGGTAGGGAAGGAAAAACTGTTTTTT. Translation: CASSPWVGKEKLFF. The whole variable domain, remainder taken from reference TRBV19 and TRBJ1-4, is DGGITQSPKYLFRKEGQNVTLSCEQNLNHDAMYWYRQDPGQGLRLIYYSQIVNDFQKGDIAEGYSVSREKKESFPLTVTSAQKNPTAFYLCASSPWVGKEKLFFGSGTQLSVL.

The chain joins TRBV27 to TRBJ1-2, with 8 bases identical to TRBD1. Looked up from germline, CDR1 is MNHEY and CDR2 is SMNVEV (reference sequence). The CDR3 loop spans 18 amino acids. J lost 4 bases, V lost 6 bases, and 19 bases had no gene match. The CDR3 loop is CASRFNAPIDRGVYGYTF. The CDR3 nucleotides are TGTGCCAGCAGATTCAACGCCCCCATCGACAGGGGAGTCTATGGCTACACCTTC.

J is TRBJ1-2 and V is TRBV13; maybe TRBD1 (6 bases). Germline loops: CDR1 PRHDT, CDR2 FYEKMQ (reference sequence). Trimming took 5 bases from V and 7 from J, leaving 17 bases between them. The CDR3 runs to 14 residues. The CDR3 DNA sequence: TGTGCCAGCAGCAACACACAGGGAGCGCGTGGCTACACCTTC. This sequence encodes CASSNTQGARGYTF.

This clone was counted once. The chain links TRBV6-1 to TRBJ2-3; 8 bases are shared with TRBD1. Germline lookup yields CDR1 MNHNS and CDR2 SASEGT. The CDR3 runs 17 residues. Trimming at V came to 2 bases and at J to 1 base, leaving 8 bases not matched to a gene. The CDR3 spells CASSERGTGSRTDTQYF. The CDR3 nucleotides read TGTGCCAGCAGTGAACGGGGGACAGGCTCTCGCACAGATACGCAGTATTTT.